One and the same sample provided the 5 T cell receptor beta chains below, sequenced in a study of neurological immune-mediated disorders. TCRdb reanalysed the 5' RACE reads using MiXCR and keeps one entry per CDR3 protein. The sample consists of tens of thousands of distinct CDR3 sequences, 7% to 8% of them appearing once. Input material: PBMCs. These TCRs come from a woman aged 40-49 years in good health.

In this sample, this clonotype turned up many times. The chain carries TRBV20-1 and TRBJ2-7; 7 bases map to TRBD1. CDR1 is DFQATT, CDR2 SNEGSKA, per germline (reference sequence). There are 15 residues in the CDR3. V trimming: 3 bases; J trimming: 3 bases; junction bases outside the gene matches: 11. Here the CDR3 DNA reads TGCAGTGCTAGGGCCCCGGGACAGAGTGTCTACGAGCAGTACTTC. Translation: CSARAPGQSVYEQYF.

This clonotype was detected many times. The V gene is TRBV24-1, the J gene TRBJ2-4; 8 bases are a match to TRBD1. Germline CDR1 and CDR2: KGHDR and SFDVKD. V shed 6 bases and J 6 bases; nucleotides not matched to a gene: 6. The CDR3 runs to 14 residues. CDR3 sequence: CATSSTGAGNIQYF. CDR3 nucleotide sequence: TGTGCCACCAGTTCGACAGGGGCGGGAAACATTCAGTACTTC.

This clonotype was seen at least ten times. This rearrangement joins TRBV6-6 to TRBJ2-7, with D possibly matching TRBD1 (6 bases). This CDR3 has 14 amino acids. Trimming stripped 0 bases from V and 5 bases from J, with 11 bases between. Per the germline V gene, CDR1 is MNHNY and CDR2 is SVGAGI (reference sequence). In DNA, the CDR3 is TGTGCCAGCAGTTACTCCAGGGGTGGTCACGAGCAGTACTTC. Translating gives CASSYSRGGHEQYF.

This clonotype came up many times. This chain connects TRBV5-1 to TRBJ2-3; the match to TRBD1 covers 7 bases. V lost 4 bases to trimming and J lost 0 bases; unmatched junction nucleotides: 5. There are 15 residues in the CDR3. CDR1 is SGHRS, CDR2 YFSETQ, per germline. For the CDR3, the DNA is TGCGCCAGCAGCGTGGGACAGACAAGCACAGATACGCAGTATTTT. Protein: CASSVGQTSTDTQYF. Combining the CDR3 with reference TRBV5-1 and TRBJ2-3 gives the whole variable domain KAGVTQTPRYLIKTRGQQVTLSCSPISGHRSVSWYQQTPGQGLQFLFEYFSETQRNKGNFPGRFSGRQFSNSRSEMNVSTLELGDSALYLCASSVGQTSTDTQYFGPGTRLTVL.

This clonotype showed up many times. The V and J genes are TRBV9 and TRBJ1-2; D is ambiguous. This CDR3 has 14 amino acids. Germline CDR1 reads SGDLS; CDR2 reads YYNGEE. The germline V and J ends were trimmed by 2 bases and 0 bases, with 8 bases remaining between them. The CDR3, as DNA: TGTGCCAGCAGCGTGGGAAGTGCTAACTATGGCTACACCTTC. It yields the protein CASSVGSANYGYTF.